These 18 T cell receptor beta chains were sequenced from one sample in a study of human T cells and chemical hapten exposure (dated by TCRdb to about 2021). Library creation used RACE. The listed sequencing device is NextSeq 500. The raw public data were reprocessed by TCRdb itself: fastp quality trimming at Q25, MiXCR clonotype calling, in-frame beta chains only. A single entry per CDR3 protein holds the most common genes and DNA from its merged rows. Across this sample there are under 450,000 distinct CDR3 sequences, with around 4.8% seen only once. Under 3% of the sample is in the top ten clones. Explained via the paper, the time point label denotes: patch test 1, 2 weeks after DPC sensitization. Per the publication, the treatment or condition label means: therapeutic diphenylcyclopropenone sensitization with weekly scalp DPC. This sample comprised whole blood, obtained in connection with sensitization to the hapten diphenylcyclopropenone (DPC). The receptors come from a woman between 45 and 60 years old with alopecia areata. Some clones in this sample may be carry-over from other donors' samples.

This clonotype was seen at least ten times. This rearrangement joins TRBV18 to TRBJ1-1; 7 positions agree with TRBD1. CDR1 is KGHSH and CDR2 is LQKENI in the germline V gene. The V and J ends lost 6 bases and 5 bases, in that order; junction bases with no gene match: 12. The CDR3 is 15 residues long. The CDR3 DNA follows: TGTGCCAGCTCTTTACGACAGGGATCCGCGACTGAAGCTTTCTTT. Residues: CASSLRQGSATEAFF.

Details on this clonotype: A clone one base away is much larger, so this may be a read error. The chain uses TRBV7-8 and TRBJ2-7; 8 bases fit TRBD1. Germline V gene lookup returns CDR1 SGHVS and CDR2 FQNEAQ. The CDR3 has 15 amino acids. CDR3: CASSPAGTGGNELYF. CDR3 bases: TGTGCCAGCAGCCCGGCCGGGACAGGTGGCAACGAGCTGTACTTC.

This clonotype was counted a few times. V usage is TRBV6-2 or TRBV6-3 and J usage is TRBJ2-3; weak D call: TRBD2 (6 bases). Germline V gene lookup returns CDR1 MNHEY and CDR2 SVGEGT. This CDR3 contains 18 residues. V was cut by 2 bases and J by 6 bases, with 24 bases left in between. The CDR3 region is CASSYRIAQLSSVDTQYF. The CDR3 coding sequence is TGTGCCAGCAGTTACCGGATCGCCCAGCTGTCTAGCGTGGATACGCAGTATTTT.

Ten or more counts support this clonotype. The rearrangement joins TRBV6-2 or TRBV6-3 to TRBJ1-1, with TRBD1 matching over 9 bases. The CDR3 totals 13 residues. From germline, CDR1 is MNHEY and CDR2 SVGEGT. Losses at the gene ends were 6 bases for V and 4 bases for J; bases not matched to a gene: 3. Here the CDR3 reads CASSSQGATEAFF. The CDR3 coding sequence is TGTGCCAGCAGCTCACAGGGGGCCACTGAAGCTTTCTTT.

This chain connects TRBV29-1 to TRBJ2-1, with TRBD1 identical over 9 bases. CDR1 is SQVTM and CDR2 is ANQGSEA in the germline V gene. V shed 1 base, J shed 8 bases, and the junction held 6 bases outside the gene matches. CDR3 size: 14 residues. The CDR3 DNA reads as TGCAGCGTTGAAGGGACAGGGGTAGTCGATGAGCAGTTCTTC. Amino acids: CSVEGTGVVDEQFF.

This clonotype has at least ten counts. The rearrangement links TRBV28 to TRBJ1-2; a possible D gene is TRBD1 (6 bases). V shed 10 bases and J shed 2 bases, with 20 bases lying between them. This CDR3 has 15 residues. Germline V gene lookup returns CDR1 MDHEN and CDR2 SYDVKM. The CDR3, as DNA: TGTGCCACCTCCCCCCGGGGGGCAGGAAACTATGGCTACACCTTC. This codes for CATSPRGAGNYGYTF.

This clonotype was found many times. This chain links TRBV28 with TRBJ2-7; TRBD2 matches 7 bases. The CDR3 totals 15 residues. Trimming took 5 bases from V and 5 from J; bases not matched to a gene: 12. CDR1 is MDHEN and CDR2 is SYDVKM in the germline V gene. CDR3 region: CASSPRGAGSHEQYF. The CDR3 DNA reads TGTGCCAGCAGTCCCCGAGGAGCGGGAAGCCACGAGCAGTACTTC.

This clonotype has ten or more counts. This sequence joins TRBV6-2 or TRBV6-3 and TRBJ2-3; 9 bases are a match to TRBD2. This CDR3 has 16 amino acids. The germline V gene has CDR1 MNHEY and CDR2 SVGEGT. The V segment lost 3 bases and the J segment 3 bases; nucleotides outside the gene matches: 7. The CDR3 DNA follows: TGTGCCAGCAGTTATTCTAGAGCGGGAGGAACAGATACGCAGTATTTT. Amino acid sequence: CASSYSRAGGTDTQYF.

The chain uses TRBV27 and TRBJ2-7; perhaps D is TRBD1 or TRBD2 (6 bases each). The germline V and J ends were trimmed by 8 bases and 5 bases, with 16 bases remaining between them. The length of the CDR3 is 13 residues. Germline CDR1 is MNHEY and CDR2 is SMNVEV (reference sequence). The CDR3 sequence: CASRGQGAHEQYF. The CDR3 nucleotides are TGTGCCAGCCGGGGGCAGGGAGCCCACGAGCAGTACTTC.

This clonotype was observed at least ten times. The V gene is TRBV4-1, the J gene TRBJ1-1; maybe TRBD1 (5 bases). V was cut by 4 bases and J by 4 bases, with 13 bases left in between. CDR3 size: 14 residues. Germline CDR1 reads MGHRA; CDR2 reads YSYEKL. CDR3 residues: CASSRRDGGTEAFF. The CDR3 DNA follows: TGCGCCAGCAGCCGGCGCGATGGGGGCACTGAAGCTTTCTTT.

In its sample, this clonotype was seen many times. The V and J genes are TRBV15 and TRBJ2-1, with TRBD1 matching over 8 bases. Germline trimming cut 7 bases from V and 2 bases from J; bases unmatched to any gene: 4. CDR3 size: 14 residues. Germline CDR1 LNHNV, CDR2 YYDKDF (reference sequence). The CDR3 nucleotides read TGTGCCACCATCCGGGACAGGACCTACAATGAGCAGTTCTTC. This encodes CATIRDRTYNEQFF. Drawing the rest from reference TRBV15 and TRBJ2-1, the complete variable domain is DAMVIQNPRYQVTQFGKPVTLSCSQTLNHNVMYWYQQKSSQAPKLLFHYYDKDFNNEADTPDNFQSRRPNTSFCFLDIRSPGLGDTAMYLCATIRDRTYNEQFFGPGTRLTVL.

This clonotype showed up just a few times. The chain is built from TRBV9 and TRBJ2-3; no definite D call. This CDR3 contains 13 residues. Trimming pared 3 bases from V and 3 bases from J, leaving 8 bases between. Germline V gene sequence: CDR1 SGDLS, CDR2 YYNGEE. This chain's CDR3 is CASSAPRTDTQYF. The CDR3 coding sequence is TGTGCCAGCAGCGCACCCCGAACAGATACGCAGTATTTT.

This clonotype has a count of ten or more. V gene TRBV19 combines with J gene TRBJ2-1, with TRBD1 matching 9 bases. CDR1 and CDR2 (germline): LNHDA, SQIVND (reference sequence). The CDR3 sequence is 16 residues long. Trimming cost V 8 bases and J 0 bases; bases outside gene matches: 8. The CDR3, as DNA: TGTGCCAGTCAGGACAGGGGATCGAGCTCCTACAATGAGCAGTTCTTC. Amino acids: CASQDRGSSSYNEQFF.

This clonotype occurred a few times. This CDR3 is CSARPGGGLAGHSYNEQFF. The CDR3 coding sequence is TGCAGTGCTAGACCCGGTGGGGGACTAGCGGGGCACTCCTACAATGAGCAGTTCTTC. The chain joins TRBV20-1 to TRBJ2-1; 13 bases line up with TRBD2. Germline lookup yields CDR1 DFQATT and CDR2 SNEGSKA (reference sequence). The CDR3 sequence is 19 residues long. With V trimmed by 2 bases and J by 0 bases, 10 bases remained unmatched.

The V call is TRBV3-1, the J call TRBJ2-4, with D maybe TRBD2 (5 bases). Germline loops: CDR1 LGHDT, CDR2 YNNKEL (reference sequence). Deletions cut 4 bases from V and 7 bases from J, with 23 bases between. The CDR3 runs to 17 residues. CDR3 DNA: TGTGCCAGCAGCCTCAAATACTCGGCAAAGGGAGATAACATTCAGTACTTC. Protein sequence: CASSLKYSAKGDNIQYF.

CDR3 in DNA: TGTGCCAGCATCCCACAGGTCCCAAAGAACACTGAAGCTTTCTTT. Translating gives CASIPQVPKNTEAFF. The chain joins TRBV6-2 or TRBV6-3 to TRBJ1-1, with a tentative D call TRBD1 (5 bases). The V end lost 7 bases, the J end lost 1 base, and 16 bases lay between the germline ends. Looked up from germline, CDR1 is MNHEY and CDR2 is SVGEGT. This CDR3 spans 15 amino acids.

Concerning this clonotype: Just one base apart from a much larger clone, this may be a read error. CDR3 loop: CASRPMGSNQPQHF. In DNA form, the CDR3 reads TGTGCCAGCAGACCCATGGGAAGCAATCAGCCCCAGCATTTT. This rearrangement joins TRBV6-2 or TRBV6-3 to TRBJ1-5; unclear D gene. Trimming took 6 bases from V and 1 from J, leaving 10 bases between them. The CDR3 runs 14 residues. The V gene's germline CDR1 is MNHEY and CDR2 SVGEGT.

CDR3 in amino acids: CATLVGNTIYF. The CDR3 region has the DNA TGTGCCACCCTAGTTGGAAACACCATATATTTT. The gene calls are TRBV6-6 and TRBJ1-3; D unclear. The V gene lost 10 bases and the J gene lost 3 bases, with 7 bases spanning the gap. Per the germline V gene, CDR1 is MNHNY and CDR2 is SVGAGI (reference sequence). The CDR3 contains 11 residues.